The present TCR beta chain was sequenced within a study of T cell repertoires in ileal Crohn's disease. CDR1 is ENHRY and CDR2 is SYGVKD in the germline V gene. The CDR3 is 15 residues long. V was shortened by 0 bases and J by 1 base, with 9 bases between the two germline ends. By sample share, this clone is large. Using immunoSEQ multiplex PCR, the repertoire was profiled, and TCRdb retains in-frame clones only, with some absent. This sample has around 5,800 clones, with roughly 80% found just once. This TCR was sampled from an adult with Crohn's disease. Sequenced sample: ileal tissue. The V gene is TRBV10-3, the J gene TRBJ2-5; a possible D gene is TRBD2 (5 bases). The chain's CDR3 is CAISESGLPQETQYF. Written as DNA, the CDR3 is TGTGCCATCAGTGAGTCCGGACTCCCCCAAGAGACCCAGTACTTC.